The source of this TCR beta chain is a study of cytomegalovirus exposure and HLA in healthy donors. At the level of the study: Assignment to the Caucasian-associated ancestry cluster applied to around 76% of the roughly 420 genotyped donors.

Study outcomes and limitations: Reportedly, HLA-A and HLA-B alleles of most subjects were accurately predicted from TCR beta. As a later analysis showed, a missense DCLRE1C variant was linked to trimming of TCR beta V- and J-genes.

PCR used 60 Vbeta primers and 13 Jbeta primers. Authors' processing steps: The authors later counted 70 million to 85 million unique TCR beta chains, about 11 million of them shared. TCRdb's table, derived via immunoSEQ multiplex PCR, lists solely in-frame clones and lacks some. The DNA gave D and trimming, while V, J and clone size come from that table. This sample has under 150,000 clones; around 77% occur once, and the top ten carry 4.9%. Comments on this clone: Its matching antigen is unknown.

The sequence was collected from a woman aged 50 to 60 in good health and CMV-seronegative. Sequencing used PBMCs.

The CDR3 is CASSPTGAEAFF. The CDR3 DNA reads TGTGCCAGCAGCCCGACAGGGGCTGAAGCTTTCTTT. This chain joins TRBV5-4 and TRBJ1-1, with 8 nucleotides matching TRBD1. The germline V gene has CDR1 SGHNT and CDR2 YYREEE (reference sequence). The J segment lost 6 bases and the V segment lost 4 bases, leaving 2 bases of the junction unmatched. This CDR3 spans 12 amino acids.